What follows describes a single T cell receptor beta chain. Its cognate antigen is unknown. Those donating, healthy Caucasian individuals from Russia, were aged about 6 to 95. The sample belongs to a study of blood T cells in healthy people across ages. Study findings and constraints: A greater number of naive CD4+ cells and higher diversity distinguished long-lived donors from aged donors.

Primers used in a second PCR of about 7 to 12 cycles were a sample-barcoded 5' primer and a J-beta primer mix. TCRdb independently ran MiXCR on the 5' RACE reads; one entry per CDR3 protein. The data show 1.8 million or so distinct CDR3 sequences, with about two fifths seen just once and 20% to 25% held by the top ten. The germline CDR1 and CDR2 sequences are DFQATT and SNEGSKA (reference sequence). V dropped 3 bases and J dropped 5; count of bases not matched to a gene: 3. The CDR3 is 12 amino acids. The rearrangement uses TRBV20-1 and TRBJ1-1, with 7 bases aligning to TRBD1. Source material: blood. The TCR was taken from a human donor in good health. As DNA, the CDR3 is TGCAGTGCTAGTCAGGGGGAGACTGAAGCTTTCTTT. Its protein is CSASQGETEAFF.